This T cell receptor beta chain was retrieved from a study of shared clonotypes between healthy human individuals. Donors comprised only Caucasian adults living in Nashville, Tennessee. This table comes from immunoSEQ multiplex PCR, and its TCRdb copy is limited to in-frame clones, with some not included. The sample shows some 1,100,000 clones, 75% to 85% of them seen only once. This clone occurred many times. The antigen remains unidentified. Trimming took 2 bases from V and 7 from J, leaving 13 bases between them. Germline V gene sequence: CDR1 SGHDT, CDR2 YYEEEE. There are 14 residues in the CDR3. The study's findings and limits: The small donor group covered limited genetic and exposure diversity. Clonotype sharing levels among donors were expected to vary with sequencing depth. Memory subsets generally showed smaller estimated richness than naive subsets did.

The clonotype was recovered from a man aged 18 to 30 in good health. Some clones in this sample may be carry-over from other donors' samples. Specimen: memory CD4+ T cells from PBMCs. Subset in this sample: CD45RA-negative fraction. The V and J genes are TRBV5-6 and TRBJ2-1; D unresolved. CDR3 coding DNA: TGTGCCAGCAGCTTCCCCCAAAACTTGAATGAGCAGTTCTTC. Translation: CASSFPQNLNEQFF.